Presented here are 4 T cell receptor beta chains from one specimen sequenced in a study of shared T cell receptors in the human thymus. The repertoire was sequenced with immunoSEQ multiplex PCR; TCRdb's copy has only in-frame clones and lacks some. In the table there are roughly 710,000 clones, 80% to 90% of which are singletons. The same data also went into a second study, on human thymus T cells.

Source material: thymocytes. The source is a girl under three years old with a congenital heart defect.

The CDR3 spells CASSLSDGSTGLWQETQYF. For the CDR3, the DNA is TGTGCCAGCAGTTTATCTGACGGGTCGACAGGGCTCTGGCAAGAGACCCAGTACTTC. The V gene is TRBV28, the J gene TRBJ2-5; 7 positions agree with TRBD1. The germline CDR1 and CDR2 sequences are MDHEN and SYDVKM. CDR3 length equals 19 residues. V was clipped by 1 base and J by 2 bases; unmatched bases: 16.

Turning to this clone: Germline and junction disagree at one end, which may indicate a read error. The chain uses TRBV4-1 and TRBJ2-5, with 13 bases identical to TRBD2. The CDR3 sequence is 22 residues long. In germline, CDR1 is MGHRA, CDR2 YSYEKL. In DNA form, the CDR3 reads TGCGTCAGCAGCCAAGCCTATCCCGGAACTAGCGGGGGGGCTATTTACCAAGAGACCCAGTACTTC. It yields the protein CVSSQAYPGTSGGAIYQETQYF.

The rearrangement joins TRBV28 to TRBJ2-6; 10 bases align to TRBD1. With V trimmed by 5 bases and J by 0 bases, 4 bases remained unmatched. The CDR3 sequence is 17 residues long. Germline V gene lookup returns CDR1 MDHEN and CDR2 SYDVKM. The CDR3 DNA follows: TGTGCCAGCAGTCGACGGGACAGGGGCTCTGGGGCCAACGTCCTGACTTTC. This encodes CASSRRDRGSGANVLTF.

CDR3 nucleotide sequence: TGTGCCAGCAGCCAAGAACAGGGGGCGCATTTCCACGAGCAGTACTTC. Translation: CASSQEQGAHFHEQYF. The chain uses TRBV4-2 and TRBJ2-7, with 9 bases lining up with TRBD1. The CDR3 contains 16 residues. Germline values: CDR1 LGHNA, CDR2 YNFKEQ. V lost 0 bases, J lost 5 bases, and 8 bases stayed unmatched.